This passage covers 30 T cell receptor beta chains from one sample sequenced in a study of cytomegalovirus exposure and HLA in healthy donors (dated by TCRdb to about 2017). Library generation was performed with the immunoSEQ multiplex PCR assay. For the multiplex PCR, a mixture combining 60 forward primers for TCR Vbeta segments and 13 reverse primers for TCR Jbeta segments was used. The table comes from immuneACCESS by way of TCRdb, which keeps in-frame sequences with V and J called. Part of the clones is missing from these tables; in studies checked, under half for an unresolved V gene and the rest for unknown reasons. The sample table holds approximately 150,000 clones, of which approximately 90% were seen once. 0.85% of the sample comes from the top ten. The specimen was PBMCs. The receptor set was obtained from a woman in her twenties or thirties in good health and CMV-seronegative.

This clone was counted only a few times. V is TRBV19 and J is TRBJ1-1; TRBD1 is a possible D gene (6 bases). From germline, CDR1 is LNHDA and CDR2 SQIVND (reference sequence). The CDR3 length is 14 residues. Trimming took 5 bases from V and 11 from J, leaving 21 bases between them. CDR3 nucleotide sequence: TGTGCCAGTAGTGCAACGGGACATGAAGGTTTTGCTTTCTTT. Its translation: CASSATGHEGFAFF. Combining the CDR3 with reference TRBV19 and TRBJ1-1 gives the whole variable domain DGGITQSPKYLFRKEGQNVTLSCEQNLNHDAMYWYRQDPGQGLRLIYYSQIVNDFQKGDIAEGYSVSREKKESFPLTVTSAQKNPTAFYLCASSATGHEGFAFFGQGTRLTVV.

The V call is TRBV27, the J call TRBJ2-1; 10 positions agree with TRBD2. This CDR3 has 13 amino acids. The V gene's germline CDR1 is MNHEY and CDR2 SMNVEV (reference sequence). V was clipped by 6 bases and J by 7 bases; unmatched bases: 3. This CDR3 reads CASRTSGQNEQFF. The CDR3 coding sequence is TGTGCCAGCAGGACTAGCGGGCAGAATGAGCAGTTCTTC.

As concerns this clone: A read error may produce the germline difference seen at one junction end. Other DNA sequences in the same sample also yield this CDR3. DNA for the CDR3: TGTGCCAGCAGTATTGGGGCAGGTAGCACAGATACGCAGTATTTT. Its translation is CASSIGAGSTDTQYF. The chain is built from TRBV19 and TRBJ2-3; D possibly corresponds to TRBD1 (5 bases). CDR3 length: 15 residues. Germline V gives CDR1 LNHDA, CDR2 SQIVND (reference sequence).

V gene TRBV6-5 combines with J gene TRBJ2-5; D not resolved. V was clipped by 7 bases and J by 2 bases, with 11 bases between them. The length of the CDR3 is 13 residues. Germline V CDR1 and CDR2: MNHEY, SVGAGI. CDR3 sequence reads: CASTLSFQETQYF. The CDR3 nucleotides read TGTGCCAGCACCCTTTCCTTTCAAGAGACCCAGTACTTC.

The CDR3 sequence: CASRGGVLVGYTF. In DNA, the CDR3 is TGTGCCAGTAGAGGGGGGGTCCTCGTGGGCTACACCTTC. V gene TRBV19 combines with J gene TRBJ1-2; D is possibly TRBD1 (6 bases). CDR3 size: 13 residues. The V gene's germline CDR1 is LNHDA and CDR2 SQIVND (reference sequence). V shed 6 bases and J shed 8 bases, with 16 bases lying between them.

The rearrangement uses TRBV7-2 and TRBJ2-3; 12 nucleotides match TRBD2. This CDR3 has 16 residues. CDR1 and CDR2 from the germline V gene are SGHTA and FQGNSA. The junction had 3 bases not matched to a gene; V was cut back by 1 base and J by 4 bases. CDR3 sequence: CASSLGPSGGADTQYF. CDR3 sequence (DNA): TGTGCCAGCAGCTTAGGGCCTAGCGGGGGGGCAGATACGCAGTATTTT.

The chain combines TRBV6-6 with TRBJ2-5, with 7 bases matching TRBD2. Losses at the gene ends were 5 bases for V and 2 bases for J; bases not matched to a gene: 2. This CDR3 is built from 13 residues. Per germline, CDR1 MNHNY and CDR2 SVGAGI (reference sequence). CDR3 sequence (DNA): TGTGCCAGCAGTAGGGACTATCAAGAGACCCAGTACTTC. Translated, it gives CASSRDYQETQYF.

This chain joins TRBV5-1 and TRBJ2-1; D might be TRBD2 (5 bases). This CDR3 is built from 16 residues. V lost 2 bases, J lost 0 bases, and 12 bases lay in between. Germline lookup yields CDR1 SGHRS and CDR2 YFSETQ. CDR3: CASSLPSSSSYNEQFF. The CDR3 DNA is TGCGCCAGCAGCTTACCTAGCTCGAGCTCCTACAATGAGCAGTTCTTC.

The chain couples TRBV28 to TRBJ1-1; no reliable D call. V was trimmed by 7 bases and J by 6 bases, leaving 15 bases between them. CDR1 is MDHEN, CDR2 SYDVKM, per germline. The CDR3 is 13 residues long. The CDR3 region is CASNRFARAEAFF. In DNA form, the CDR3 reads TGTGCCAGCAACCGTTTTGCGAGGGCTGAAGCTTTCTTT.

In this sample, this clone turned up a few times. The chain employs TRBV28 and TRBJ2-1; D may be TRBD1 (5 bases). This CDR3 is 16 amino acids long. Trimming removed 5 bases from V and 5 bases from J, with 19 bases in between. Germline lookup yields CDR1 MDHEN and CDR2 SYDVKM. CDR3 sequence (DNA): TGTGCCAGCAGTCCCCAGTTTCTGGAAGGGGACAATGAGCAGTTCTTC. It is translated as CASSPQFLEGDNEQFF.

The chain joins TRBV7-2 to TRBJ2-3; D not resolved. The CDR3 totals 16 residues. CDR1 and CDR2 (germline): SGHTA, FQGNSA. Deletions cut 6 bases from V and 0 bases from J, with 16 bases between. CDR3 nucleotides: TGTGCCAGCAGAGCCCACGAAGTCATGAGCACAGATACGCAGTATTTT. Its translation: CASRAHEVMSTDTQYF.

This clone was seen more than once but under ten times. CDR3 amino acids: CASSYGGTGGKNEQYF. CDR3 coding DNA: TGTGCCAGCAGTTACGGGGGGACAGGGGGTAAAAACGAGCAGTACTTC. The gene calls are TRBV6-5 and TRBJ2-7; TRBD1 matches 11 bases. Losses at the gene ends were 2 bases for V and 5 bases for J; bases not matched to a gene: 8. The V gene's germline CDR1 is MNHEY and CDR2 SVGAGI. CDR3 length: 16 residues.

The gene calls are TRBV13 and TRBJ1-6; 7 bases align to TRBD1. This CDR3 contains 16 residues. CDR1 is PRHDT, CDR2 FYEKMQ, per germline (reference sequence). The J segment lost 6 bases and the V segment lost 5 bases, leaving 10 bases of the junction unmatched. As DNA, the CDR3 is TGTGCCAGCAGCGGACGTACAGGGGCCCTTAATTCACCCCTCCACTTT. It specifies CASSGRTGALNSPLHF.

The chain couples TRBV5-8 to TRBJ2-5; 12 bases align to TRBD2. In germline, CDR1 is SGHTS, CDR2 YDEGEE. Trimming removed 5 bases from V and 4 bases from J; junction bases left unmatched: 3. This CDR3 is built from 14 residues. In DNA form, the CDR3 reads TGTGCCAGCAGACTAGCGGGGGGAATAGAGACCCAGTACTTC. It codes for CASRLAGGIETQYF.

In regard to this clone: The junction departs from germline at one end; a sequencing error may be responsible. The CDR3 coding sequence is TGTGCCAGCAGCTCAGGACTAGCGGGACGGACAGATACGCAATATTTT. As protein: CASSSGLAGRTDTQYF. This rearrangement joins TRBV5-4 to TRBJ2-3; TRBD2 matches 12 bases. This CDR3 region has 16 residues. Germline assignment: CDR1 SGHNT and CDR2 YYREEE (reference sequence). Based on the CDR3 plus reference TRBV5-4 and TRBJ2-3, the full variable domain is ETGVTQSPTHLIKTRGQQVTLRCSSQSGHNTVSWYQQALGQGPQFIFQYYREEENGRGNFPPRFSGLQFPNYSSELNVNALELDDSALYLCASSSGLAGRTDTQYFGPGTRLTVL.

The chain recombines TRBV7-6 with TRBJ1-6; no definite D call. The CDR3 totals 15 residues. Between the trimmed V and J ends, which lost 5 bases and 11 bases, there was a span of 19 bases. CDR1 and CDR2 from the germline V gene are SGHVS and FNYEAQ. The CDR3 DNA reads TGTGCCAGCAGCCCCAGATGGGAGGTCGGGGCACCCCTCCACTTT. Its protein is CASSPRWEVGAPLHF. The complete variable domain, with remaining parts taken from reference TRBV7-6 and TRBJ1-6, reads GAGVSQSPRYKVTKRGQDVALRCDPISGHVSLYWYRQALGQGPEFLTYFNYEAQQDKSGLPNDRFSAERPEGSISTLTIQRTEQRDSAMYRCASSPRWEVGAPLHFGNGTRLTVT.

This chain uses TRBV7-9 with TRBJ2-7; TRBD2 might be the D (6 bases). Trimming left V 4 bases short and J 3 bases short, with 16 bases between. The CDR3 totals 15 residues. Germline CDR1 is SEHNR and CDR2 is FQNEAQ (reference sequence). The CDR3 loop is CASSSDRRGGYEQYF. The CDR3 bases are TGTGCCAGCAGCTCAGATCGGAGGGGAGGCTACGAGCAGTACTTC.

This clone was picked up a small number of times. The chain couples TRBV5-1 to TRBJ1-1; D uncertain. Trimming took off 0 bases at V and 8 bases at J, with 11 bases between the two ends. Germline V gene lookup returns CDR1 SGHRS and CDR2 YFSETQ. This CDR3 has 13 amino acids. CDR3 coding DNA: TGCGCCAGCAGCTTGGGGCAGCGTGGGGAAGCTTTCTTT. Protein product: CASSLGQRGEAFF.

The chain employs TRBV9 and TRBJ1-2, with D unclear. The CDR3 extends over 16 amino acids. Germline lookup yields CDR1 SGDLS and CDR2 YYNGEE. Trimming shortened V by 0 bases and J by 0 bases, and 12 bases separated the two germline ends. The chain's CDR3 is CASSVGAARANYGYTF. The CDR3 DNA reads TGTGCCAGCAGCGTAGGCGCGGCCAGAGCTAACTATGGCTACACCTTC.

The chain has TRBV5-6 and TRBJ1-3; D possibly corresponds to TRBD1 (6 bases). This CDR3 has 15 residues. V dropped 0 bases and J dropped 3 bases, with 10 bases sitting between them. Germline values: CDR1 SGHDT, CDR2 YYEEEE. The CDR3 protein is CASSLAPDSGNTIYF. In DNA, the CDR3 is TGTGCCAGCAGCTTGGCCCCGGACAGTGGAAACACCATATATTTT.

This chain uses TRBV10-1 with TRBJ2-5; D call uncertain. The CDR3 extends over 15 amino acids. The germline V and J ends were trimmed by 0 bases and 4 bases, with 12 bases remaining between them. The germline V gene has CDR1 WNHNN and CDR2 SYGVQD (reference sequence). The chain's CDR3 is CASSESGPPGETQYF. The DNA of the CDR3 is TGCGCCAGCAGTGAGTCCGGCCCCCCGGGAGAGACCCAGTACTTC.

The chain has TRBV4-1 and TRBJ2-5; 7 bases match TRBD2. CDR1 is MGHRA and CDR2 is YSYEKL in the germline V gene. This CDR3 contains 14 residues. Germline trimming cut 2 bases from V and 2 bases from J; bases unmatched to any gene: 2. The CDR3 DNA reads TGCGCCAGCAGCCAAACGGGACTACAAGAGACCCAGTACTTC. As protein: CASSQTGLQETQYF.

The chain recombines TRBV29-1 with TRBJ1-1; D gene unclear. Germline CDR1 and CDR2: SQVTM and ANQGSEA. The CDR3 is made up of 12 amino acids. The ends were cut back, 5 bases at V and 7 bases at J, with 14 bases in the middle. The DNA for the CDR3 is TGCAGCGTTACTCTCACTCAATTTGAAGCTTTCTTT. Translated: CSVTLTQFEAFF.

The genes are TRBV10-1 and TRBJ2-7, with TRBD2 as a possible D gene (5 bases). Trimming left V 0 bases short and J 2 bases short, with 8 bases between. The CDR3 length is 14 residues. Germline CDR1 is WNHNN and CDR2 is SYGVQD (reference sequence). For the CDR3, the DNA is TGCGCCAGCAGTGAGTCATGGGAGACCTACGAGCAGTACTTC. Translation: CASSESWETYEQYF.

The sample holds a few counts of this clone. The chain uses TRBV18 and TRBJ1-5, with unresolved D. Trimming took off 6 bases at V and 5 bases at J, with 11 bases between the two ends. The germline gives CDR1 KGHSH, CDR2 LQKENI. The CDR3 extends over 13 amino acids. This CDR3 reads CASSGGNDQPQHF. The CDR3 coding sequence is TGTGCCAGCTCTGGAGGGAACGATCAGCCCCAGCATTTT.

This chain's CDR3 is CATSRPSGEASTDTQYF. DNA for the CDR3: TGTGCCACCTCAAGACCTAGCGGGGAAGCTAGCACAGATACGCAGTATTTT. The chain uses TRBV19 and TRBJ2-3; 9 bases map to TRBD2. V was clipped by 10 bases and J by 0 bases; unmatched bases: 14. Germline-derived CDR1 and CDR2 are LNHDA and SQIVND (reference sequence). This CDR3 is built from 17 residues.

This clone was recorded only once. The chain links TRBV7-2 to TRBJ1-6; perhaps TRBD1 as D (5 bases). Germline loops: CDR1 SGHTA, CDR2 FQGNSA. The CDR3 is made up of 18 amino acids. V gave up 2 bases and J gave up 1 base, with 15 bases separating them. The CDR3 DNA reads as TGTGCCAGCAGCTTATCTGCCCAGGGATCGTCCTATAATTCACCCCTCCACTTT. It yields the protein CASSLSAQGSSYNSPLHF.

This clone was detected once. The chain links TRBV27 to TRBJ2-1; D perhaps matches TRBD2 (5 bases). CDR1 and CDR2 from the germline V gene are MNHEY and SMNVEV (reference sequence). This CDR3 region has 16 residues. The germline V and J ends were trimmed by 5 bases and 0 bases, with 14 bases remaining between them. The CDR3 nucleotides read TGTGCCAGCAGTAACGTCGACCGGGGCTCCTACAATGAGCAGTTCTTC. It codes for CASSNVDRGSYNEQFF.

This chain links TRBV6-5 with TRBJ2-1; D is undetermined. CDR1 is MNHEY, CDR2 SVGAGI, per germline. Trimming stripped 8 bases from V and 3 bases from J, with 11 bases between. The CDR3 runs to 13 residues. CDR3 nucleotide sequence: TGTGCCAGCTCGGCGGTCTACTACAATGAGCAGTTCTTC. Translated: CASSAVYYNEQFF.

This clone was seen just once. The chain carries TRBV27 and TRBJ2-3; D perhaps matches TRBD2 (5 bases). CDR1 and CDR2 from the germline V gene are MNHEY and SMNVEV (reference sequence). The CDR3 is made up of 15 amino acids. V lost 3 bases to trimming and J lost 4 bases, with 14 bases between them. CDR3: CASSFGVQLADTQYF. As DNA, the CDR3 is TGTGCCAGCAGTTTCGGGGTCCAGCTTGCAGATACGCAGTATTTT.